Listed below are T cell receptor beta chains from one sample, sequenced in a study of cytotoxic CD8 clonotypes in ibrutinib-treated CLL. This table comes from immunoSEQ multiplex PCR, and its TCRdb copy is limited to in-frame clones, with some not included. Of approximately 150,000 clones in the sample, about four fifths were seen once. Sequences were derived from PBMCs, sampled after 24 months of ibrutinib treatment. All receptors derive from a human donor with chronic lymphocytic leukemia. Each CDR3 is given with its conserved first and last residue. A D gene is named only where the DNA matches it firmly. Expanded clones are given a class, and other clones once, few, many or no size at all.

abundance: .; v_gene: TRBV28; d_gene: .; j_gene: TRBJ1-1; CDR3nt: TGTGCCAGCAGTTTAAGGGTTGGGAACACTGAAGCTTTCTTT; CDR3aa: CASSLRVGNTEAFF
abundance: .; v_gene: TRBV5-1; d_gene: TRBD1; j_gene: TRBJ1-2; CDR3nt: TGCGCCAGCAGCGTCACAGGGGATGGCTACACCTTC; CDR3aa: CASSVTGDGYTF
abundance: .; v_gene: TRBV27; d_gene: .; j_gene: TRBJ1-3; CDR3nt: TGTGCCAGCAGTCGAGACCGAGCCAGCTCTGGAAACACCATATATTTT; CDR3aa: CASSRDRASSGNTIYF
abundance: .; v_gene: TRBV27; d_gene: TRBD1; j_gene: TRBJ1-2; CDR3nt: TGTGCCAGCAGATACGGACAGGCGAACTATGGCTACACCTTC; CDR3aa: CASRYGQANYGYTF
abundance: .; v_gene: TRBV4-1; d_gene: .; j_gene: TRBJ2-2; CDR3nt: TGCGCCAGCAGCCTTTACACCGGGGAGCTGTTTTTT; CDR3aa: CASSLYTGELFF
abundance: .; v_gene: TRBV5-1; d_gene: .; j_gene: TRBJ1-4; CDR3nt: TGCGCCAGCAGTAAAAATGGGGGGGCTGAAAAACTGTTTTTT; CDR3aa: CASSKNGGAEKLFF
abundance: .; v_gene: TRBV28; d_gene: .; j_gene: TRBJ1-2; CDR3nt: TGTGCCAGCAGTTTATGGCATACTGGCTACACCTTC; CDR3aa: CASSLWHTGYTF
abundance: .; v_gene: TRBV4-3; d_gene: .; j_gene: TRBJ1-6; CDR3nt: TGCGCCAGCAGCCAAGAGTTTGGGAGGACCCTCCACTTT; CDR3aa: CASSQEFGRTLHF
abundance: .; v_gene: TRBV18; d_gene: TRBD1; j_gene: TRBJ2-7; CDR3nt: TGTGCCAGCTCACCAAAAGTGGGGACAGGGGGCCACGAGCAGTACTTC; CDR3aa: CASSPKVGTGGHEQYF
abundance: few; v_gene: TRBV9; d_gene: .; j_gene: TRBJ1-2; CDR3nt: TGTGCCAGCAGCGTAGATTCAGTCGCAGTCTATGGCTACACCTTC; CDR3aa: CASSVDSVAVYGYTF
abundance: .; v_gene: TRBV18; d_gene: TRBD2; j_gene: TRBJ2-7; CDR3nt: TGTGCCAGCTCGCGACTAGCGGGAGGTCCCTACGAGCAGTACTTC; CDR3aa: CASSRLAGGPYEQYF
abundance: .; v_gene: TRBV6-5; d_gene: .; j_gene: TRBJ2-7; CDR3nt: TGTGCCAGCAGCAGACAGTACTTC; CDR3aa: CASSRQYF
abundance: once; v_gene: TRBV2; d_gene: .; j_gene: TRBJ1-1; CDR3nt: TGTGCCAGCATTTACAGGCTAACGACTGAAGCTTTCTTT; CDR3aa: CASIYRLTTEAFF
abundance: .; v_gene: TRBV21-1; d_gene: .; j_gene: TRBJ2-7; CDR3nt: TGTGCCAGCAGCAAAGAGGAGACAGGGGTGAGGCCTGTAAGTAACGAGCAGTACTTC; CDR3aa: CASSKEETGVRPVSNEQYF
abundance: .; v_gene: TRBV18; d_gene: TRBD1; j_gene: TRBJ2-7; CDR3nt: TGTGCCAGCTCATTCGGGACAGAATACTACGAGCAGTACTTC; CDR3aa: CASSFGTEYYEQYF
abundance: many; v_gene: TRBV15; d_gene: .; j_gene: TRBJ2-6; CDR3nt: TGTGCCACCAGCAGAGATCGGGCAGGATCCTCTGGGGCCAACGTCCTGACTTTC; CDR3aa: CATSRDRAGSSGANVLTF
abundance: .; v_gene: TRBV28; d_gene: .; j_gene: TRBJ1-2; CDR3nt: TGTGCCATGAGGGGGGCAGGTTGGCTTGCGGGCTACACCTTC; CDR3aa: CAMRGAGWLAGYTF
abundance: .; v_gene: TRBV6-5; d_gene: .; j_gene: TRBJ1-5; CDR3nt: TGTGCCAGCAGCTCTGCCCCGGGGGGTCAGCCCCAGCATTTT; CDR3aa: CASSSAPGGQPQHF
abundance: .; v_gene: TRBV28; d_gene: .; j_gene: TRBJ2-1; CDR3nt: TGTGCCAGCAGTTACCCTTCAAGGAGGACCGGTGAGCAGTTCTTC; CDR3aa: CASSYPSRRTGEQFF
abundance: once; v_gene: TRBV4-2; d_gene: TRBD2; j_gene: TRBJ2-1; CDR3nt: TGTGCCAGCAGCCTAGGGTTGGCGGGAGAGATTTCCTACAATGAGCAGTTCTTC; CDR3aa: CASSLGLAGEISYNEQFF
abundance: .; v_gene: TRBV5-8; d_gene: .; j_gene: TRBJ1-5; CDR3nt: TGTGCCAGCAGCTCCGGGGCCCCCAATCAGCCCCAGCATTTT; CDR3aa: CASSSGAPNQPQHF
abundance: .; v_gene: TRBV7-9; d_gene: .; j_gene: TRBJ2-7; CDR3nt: TGTGCCAGCAGCTTATCTACTAGGCTCGAGCAGTACTTC; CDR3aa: CASSLSTRLEQYF
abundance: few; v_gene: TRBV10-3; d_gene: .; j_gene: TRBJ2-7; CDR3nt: TGTGCCATCAGTGATCTAGGGGGAGCGGACGAGCAGTACTTC; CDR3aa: CAISDLGGADEQYF
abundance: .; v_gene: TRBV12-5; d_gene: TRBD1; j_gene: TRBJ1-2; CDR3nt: TGTGCTAGTGGTTTCAGGTCAGGGGGATCATATGGCTACACCTTC; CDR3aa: CASGFRSGGSYGYTF
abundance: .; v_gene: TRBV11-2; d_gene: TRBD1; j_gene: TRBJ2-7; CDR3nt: TGTGCCAGCAGCCATGGGACAGGGGGAATCATCTACGAGCAGTACTTC; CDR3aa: CASSHGTGGIIYEQYF
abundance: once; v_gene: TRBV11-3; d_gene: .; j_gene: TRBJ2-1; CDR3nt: TGTGCCAGCAGCTTAGGGGGGACTGCCAATGAGCAGTTCTTC; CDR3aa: CASSLGGTANEQFF
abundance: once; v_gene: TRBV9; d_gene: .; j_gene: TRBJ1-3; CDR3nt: TGTGCCAGCAGCGTAGCTACGGGGGTCGGACAGTTCTCTGGAAACACCATATATTTT; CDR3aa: CASSVATGVGQFSGNTIYF
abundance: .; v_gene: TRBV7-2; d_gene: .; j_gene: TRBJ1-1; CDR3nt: TGTGCCAGCAGCCTGCTCCAGGGTGTCACTGAAGCTTTCTTT; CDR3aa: CASSLLQGVTEAFF
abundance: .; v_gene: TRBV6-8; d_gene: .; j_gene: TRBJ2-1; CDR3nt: TGTGCCAGCAGTTCCTCCAATGAGCAGTTCTTC; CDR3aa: CASSSSNEQFF
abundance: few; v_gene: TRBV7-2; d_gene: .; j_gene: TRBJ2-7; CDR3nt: TGTGCCAGCAGTCTAGGGGGGGACGGAATCTACGAGCAGTACTTC; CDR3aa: CASSLGGDGIYEQYF
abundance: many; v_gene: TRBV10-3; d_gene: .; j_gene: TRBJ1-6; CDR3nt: TGTGCCACCCGAGGGGAACTTAATTCACCCCTCCACTTT; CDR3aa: CATRGELNSPLHF
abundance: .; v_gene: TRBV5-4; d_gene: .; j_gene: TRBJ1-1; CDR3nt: TGTGCCAGCAGCTTCCGGGACGCCGGCGGGGGAGCTTTCTTT; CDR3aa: CASSFRDAGGGAFF
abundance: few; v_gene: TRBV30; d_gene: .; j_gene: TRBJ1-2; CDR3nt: TGTGCCTGGAACCGACAGGTTGGGTATGGCTACACCTTC; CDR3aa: CAWNRQVGYGYTF
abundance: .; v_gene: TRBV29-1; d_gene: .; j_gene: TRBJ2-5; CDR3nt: TGCAGCGTTGACTGGTCGAAGGAGTCTCAAGAGACCCAGTACTTC; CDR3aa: CSVDWSKESQETQYF
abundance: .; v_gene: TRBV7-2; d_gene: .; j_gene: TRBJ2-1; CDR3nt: TGTGCCAGCAGCTTATATCCGGGATACGATGAGCAGTTCTTC; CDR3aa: CASSLYPGYDEQFF
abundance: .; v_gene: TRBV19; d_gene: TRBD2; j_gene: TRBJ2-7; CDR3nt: TGTGCCAGTAGTATAGATCGAGAGCGGGAGGGTGAATTTCCCTACGAGCAGTACTTC; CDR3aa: CASSIDREREGEFPYEQYF
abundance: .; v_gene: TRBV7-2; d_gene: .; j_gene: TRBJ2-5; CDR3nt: TGTGCCAGCAGTCAGGTGGGCGGAGTGGAGACCCAGTACTTC; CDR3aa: CASSQVGGVETQYF
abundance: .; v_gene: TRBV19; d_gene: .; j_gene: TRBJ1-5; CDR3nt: TGTGCCAGTAGTATTAGGACAGAAAATCAGCCCCAGCATTTT; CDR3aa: CASSIRTENQPQHF
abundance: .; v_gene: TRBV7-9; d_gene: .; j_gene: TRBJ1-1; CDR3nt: TGTGCCAGCAGCGGGACGGGGTTTGAAGCTTTCTTT; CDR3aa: CASSGTGFEAFF
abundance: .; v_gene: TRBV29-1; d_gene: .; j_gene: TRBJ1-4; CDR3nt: TGCAGCGGCCTGGGGAACTATGAAAAACTGTTTTTT; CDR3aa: CSGLGNYEKLFF
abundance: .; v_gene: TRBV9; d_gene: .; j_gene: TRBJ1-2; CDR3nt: TGTGCCAGCAGCGTAGCCATGAAAGGACTCGGCTATGGCTACACCTTC; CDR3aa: CASSVAMKGLGYGYTF
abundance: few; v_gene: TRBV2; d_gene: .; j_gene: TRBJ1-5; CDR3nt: TGTGCCAGCAGTGAAGAACGGGGCTTAGGTCAGCCCCAGCATTTT; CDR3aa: CASSEERGLGQPQHF
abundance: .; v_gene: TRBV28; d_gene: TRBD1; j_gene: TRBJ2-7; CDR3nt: TGTGCCAGCAGTCTGACGGGACAGGGAGGCGAGCAGTACTTC; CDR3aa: CASSLTGQGGEQYF
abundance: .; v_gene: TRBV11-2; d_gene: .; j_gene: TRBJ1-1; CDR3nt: TGTGCCAGCAGCCGGCGGACACCCCTACTGAACACTGAAGCTTTCTTT; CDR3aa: CASSRRTPLLNTEAFF
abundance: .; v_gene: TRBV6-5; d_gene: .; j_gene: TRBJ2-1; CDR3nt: TGTGCCAGCAGCCTACTCCCCCGCTCCTACAATGAGCAGTTCTTC; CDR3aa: CASSLLPRSYNEQFF
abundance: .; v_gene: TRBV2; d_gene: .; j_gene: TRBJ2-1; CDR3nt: TGTGCCAGCAGTATTCTCCCTAATGAGCAGTTCTTC; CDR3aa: CASSILPNEQFF
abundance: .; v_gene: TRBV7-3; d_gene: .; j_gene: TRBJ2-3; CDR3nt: TGTGCCAGCAGCTTGTCAGGGTGGGCAGATACGCAGTATTTT; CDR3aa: CASSLSGWADTQYF
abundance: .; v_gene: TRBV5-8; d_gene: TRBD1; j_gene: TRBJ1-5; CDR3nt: TGTGCCAGCAGCACCGACAGGGGACTCAATCAGCCCCAGCATTTT; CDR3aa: CASSTDRGLNQPQHF
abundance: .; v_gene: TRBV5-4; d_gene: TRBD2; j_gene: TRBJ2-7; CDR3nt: TGTGCCAGCAGCTTACACTTGGGGGAGGGCCTCCACGAGCAGTACTTC; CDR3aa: CASSLHLGEGLHEQYF
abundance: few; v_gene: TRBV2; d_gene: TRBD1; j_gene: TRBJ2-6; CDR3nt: TGTGCCAGCAGGATACAGGGGGTCTCTGGGGCCAACGTCCTGACTTTC; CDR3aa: CASRIQGVSGANVLTF
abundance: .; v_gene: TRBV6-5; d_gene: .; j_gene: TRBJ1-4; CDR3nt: TGTGCCAGCAGTTACGACCCAGGCCCCTCTAATGAAAAACTGTTTTTT; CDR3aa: CASSYDPGPSNEKLFF
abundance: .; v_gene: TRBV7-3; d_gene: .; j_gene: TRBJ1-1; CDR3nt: TGTGCCAGCAGCTTGGGCGGCAGACTGAACACTGAAGCTTTCTTT; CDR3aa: CASSLGGRLNTEAFF
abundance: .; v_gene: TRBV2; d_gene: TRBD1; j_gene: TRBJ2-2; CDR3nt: TGTGCCAGCACAACGGGACAGGGGGACACCGGGGAGCTGTTTTTT; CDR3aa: CASTTGQGDTGELFF
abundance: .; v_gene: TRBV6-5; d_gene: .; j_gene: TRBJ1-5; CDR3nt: TGTGCCAGCAGCAAACGGGGACTTAACAATCAGCCCCAGCATTTT; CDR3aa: CASSKRGLNNQPQHF
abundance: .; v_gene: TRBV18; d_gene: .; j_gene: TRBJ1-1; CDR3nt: TGTGCCAGCTCACCACGGCAGACGGACACTGAAGCTTTCTTT; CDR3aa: CASSPRQTDTEAFF
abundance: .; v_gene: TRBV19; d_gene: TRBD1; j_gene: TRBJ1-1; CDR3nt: TGTGCCAGTAGTACGGGACAGGGAAAGGTGGGGAACACTGAAGCTTTCTTT; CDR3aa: CASSTGQGKVGNTEAFF
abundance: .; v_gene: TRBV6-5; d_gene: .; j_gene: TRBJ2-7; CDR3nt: TGTGCCAGCAGTTACCCCGCCCCGTGGGAGCAGTACTTC; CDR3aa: CASSYPAPWEQYF